The rows below give T cell receptor beta chains drawn from one sample of a study of neurological immune-mediated disorders. TCRdb re-called the 5' RACE reads with MiXCR, one entry per CDR3 protein. The sample has tens of thousands of distinct CDR3 sequences, roughly 5.6% seen once. What was sequenced was PBMCs. Every receptor here comes from a man younger than 35 with multiple sclerosis. Each CDR3 is given with its conserved first and last residue. A D gene is named only where the DNA matches it firmly. Some rows have no size entry. The others give once, few or many, or a class for an expanded clone.

j_gene,d_gene,abundance,v_gene,CDR3nt,CDR3aa
TRBJ2-1,TRBD1,many,TRBV25-1,TGTGCCAGCAGTGTTAGACAGGGTCCCGGTGAGCAGTTCTTC,CASSVRQGPGEQFF
TRBJ1-5,NA,many,TRBV7-2,TGTGCCAGCAGCTGGGGGGGTCGGCAGCCCCAGCATTTT,CASSWGGRQPQHF
TRBJ2-1,NA,many,TRBV5-1,TGCGCCAGCAGCTCTGGAGGATGGCTGGCCGACAAGGTGTACGGTGAGCAGTTCTTC,CASSSGGWLADKVYGEQFF
TRBJ1-2,TRBD1,many,TRBV20-1,TGCAGTGCTAGGGGGGAGGGGGCGCATGGCTACACCTTC,CSARGEGAHGYTF
TRBJ2-2,TRBD1,many,TRBV24-1,TGTGCCACCAGTGGCCTCGGACAGGGGAAGACCGGGGAGCTGTTTTTT,CATSGLGQGKTGELFF
TRBJ2-1,TRBD1,many,TRBV20-1,TGCAGTGCTATACACTCGCGGACAGGGCAGTCAAATGAGCAGTTCTTC,CSAIHSRTGQSNEQFF
TRBJ1-3,TRBD1,many,TRBV10-3,TGTGCCACGAAACAGGGGGAGGCTGGAAACACCATATATTTT,CATKQGEAGNTIYF
TRBJ1-2,NA,many,TRBV7-8,TGTGCCAGCAGCTTAGAAAGGATAGGGACCAGGGGCTACACCTTC,CASSLERIGTRGYTF
TRBJ2-3,NA,many,TRBV12-3/TRBV12-4,TGTGCCAGCAGTCAAAATACAGATACGCAGTATTTT,CASSQNTDTQYF
TRBJ2-1,NA,many,TRBV5-5,TGTGCCAGCAGCTTGGCAGGGGACTACAATGAGCAGTTCTTC,CASSLAGDYNEQFF
TRBJ2-1,TRBD1,NA,TRBV7-2,TGTGCCAGCAGCCAGGGACAGAGCCTCAATGAGCAGTTCTTC,CASSQGQSLNEQFF
TRBJ2-7,NA,many,TRBV7-2,TGTGCCAGCAGCTTAGCCTTCAGGGGCGGCTCCTACGAGCAGTACTTC,CASSLAFRGGSYEQYF
TRBJ2-2,TRBD1,many,TRBV6-6,TGTGCCAGCAGTTACAGGGGGCTTGGCACCGGGGAGCTGTTTTTT,CASSYRGLGTGELFF
TRBJ2-3,TRBD1,many,TRBV11-2,TGTGCCAGCAGCTTAATCCGGGACAGGGACGGCACGCAGTATTTT,CASSLIRDRDGTQYF
TRBJ1-1,TRBD1,many,TRBV29-1,TGCAGCGGCGGGACAGCGAACACTGAAGCTTTCTTT,CSGGTANTEAFF
TRBJ2-1,TRBD2,many,TRBV9,TGTGCCAGCAGCGCTAGCGGGAGTTCGGTTGAGCAGTTCTTC,CASSASGSSVEQFF
TRBJ2-2,NA,many,TRBV6-1,TGTGCCAGCAGTGAAGTGTGGAGCACCGGGGAGCTGTTTTTT,CASSEVWSTGELFF
TRBJ2-7,NA,many,TRBV5-4,TGTGCCAGCAGCGTGGACCCCCAACTCTCCTACGAGCAGTACTTC,CASSVDPQLSYEQYF
TRBJ1-5,NA,NA,TRBV3-1,TGTGCCAGCAGCCAAGAGGGGGATCAGCCCCAGAATTTT,CASSQEGDQPQNF
TRBJ2-3,NA,many,TRBV4-2,TGTGCCAGCAGCCAATCGACCCCCTCTGTAGATACGCAGTATTTT,CASSQSTPSVDTQYF
TRBJ2-7,NA,NA,TRBV20-1,TGCAGTGCTAGAGATCGTGGGGGGCTCTACGAGCAGTACTTC,CSARDRGGLYEQYF
TRBJ2-5,TRBD2,many,TRBV20-1,TGCAGTGCTAGGGACAGCGGGGGGACCCAAGAGACCCAGTACTTC,CSARDSGGTQETQYF
TRBJ2-7,TRBD1,many,TRBV6-6,TGTGCCAGCAGTTCGGGCGGACAGGCCTCCTACGAGCAGTACTTC,CASSSGGQASYEQYF
TRBJ2-3,TRBD1,many,TRBV20-1,TGCAGTGCGCCCTCTCGGGACAGGGGATTCACAGATACGCAGTATTTT,CSAPSRDRGFTDTQYF
TRBJ1-5,NA,many,TRBV10-3,TGTGCCATCAGGCCGGACAAGATCGGACAGCCCCAGCATTTT,CAIRPDKIGQPQHF
TRBJ2-4,TRBD2,many,TRBV20-1,TGCAGTGCTAGAGCGCTAGCGGGAGGGGACATTCAGTACTTC,CSARALAGGDIQYF
TRBJ2-3,NA,many,TRBV20-1,TGCAGTGCTAACCTCCAGCGGTTTAGCACAGATACGCAGTATTTT,CSANLQRFSTDTQYF
TRBJ2-7,TRBD2,many,TRBV10-3,TGTGCCATCAGGGGGACTAGCGGGAGAGACTACGAGCAGTACTTC,CAIRGTSGRDYEQYF
TRBJ1-3,NA,many,TRBV12-3/TRBV12-4,TGTGCCAGCAGTTTAGCGGTTTCTCTGAGGTCTGGAAACACCATATATTTT,CASSLAVSLRSGNTIYF
TRBJ1-6,NA,many,TRBV5-1,TGCGCCAGCAGCTTGCGGGCGGAAACCTATAATTCACCCCTCAACTTT,CASSLRAETYNSPLNF
TRBJ2-7,TRBD2,many,TRBV5-1,TGCGCCAGCAGCTTGGACAGTCCTGGACTAGCGGGGGACGAGCAGTACTTC,CASSLDSPGLAGDEQYF
TRBJ1-1,NA,many,TRBV27,TGTGCCAGCAGTTTAAACGGGGACGGAAGGAACACTGAAGCTTTCTTT,CASSLNGDGRNTEAFF
TRBJ2-3,TRBD2,many,TRBV20-1,TGCAGTGCTAGGCCGTTAGCGGGGCCTCTAGATACGCAGTATTTT,CSARPLAGPLDTQYF
TRBJ2-7,TRBD2,many,TRBV5-1,TGCGCCAGCAGCTCAAAAGCGGGAGGGCGGTACGAGCAGTACTTC,CASSSKAGGRYEQYF
TRBJ2-5,TRBD1,many,TRBV7-2,TGTGCCAGCAGCCCGACAGGGTTTGAAATGGGACAAGAGACCCAGTACTTC,CASSPTGFEMGQETQYF
TRBJ2-3,TRBD1,many,TRBV24-1,TGTGCCACCAGTGATTTGCAGGGGGACACAGATACGCAGTATTTT,CATSDLQGDTDTQYF
TRBJ2-3,NA,many,TRBV7-2,TGTGCCAGCAGCTTATTTAGAGGTCTCACAGATACGCAGTATTTT,CASSLFRGLTDTQYF
TRBJ2-4,NA,many,TRBV20-1,TGCAGTGCGGCCGACCTAGCCAAAAACATTCAGTACTTC,CSAADLAKNIQYF
TRBJ2-3,TRBD2,NA,TRBV6-1,TGTGCCAGCAGTCCTCGCCGGGCCCCCCCCGGCCTAGCGGGAGGGCCGCGGCCAGATACGCAGTATTTT,CASSPRRAPPGLAGGPRPDTQYF
TRBJ2-3,TRBD2,many,TRBV20-1,TGCAGTGCTAGGCACGCTAGCGGGACGAGCACAGATACGCAGTATTTT,CSARHASGTSTDTQYF
TRBJ1-1,NA,many,TRBV27,TGTGCCAGCAGTTTATTGGGGGGCGGGAACACTGAAGCTTTCTTT,CASSLLGGGNTEAFF
TRBJ2-1,TRBD2,many,TRBV20-1,TGCAGTGCTGCCCAACTAGCGGGATGGCATGAGCAGTTCTTC,CSAAQLAGWHEQFF